This T cell receptor (beta chain) was observed in a study of HIV-infected patients and healthy controls. Points from the study as a whole: In HIV-infected patients, the apparent post-therapy Gini index recovery did not replicate in size-matched data. Significantly higher mean Gini indices appeared in HIV-infected repertoires, possibly reflecting oligoclonality.

All unsorted peripheral T cells were captured because whole blood was used without fractionation. A 2.5 ml peripheral blood sample was taken for RNA. Alpha and beta constant-region primers primed reverse transcription of about 470 ng RNA. Each of the alpha and beta chains got its own library through chain-specific third strand synthesis with indices. TCRdb called the 5' RACE reads again in MiXCR, with one record for every CDR3 protein. The table lists over 15,000 distinct CDR3 sequences, about 5% of them singletons. The length of the CDR3 is 16 residues. Germline V gene lookup returns CDR1 LNHNV and CDR2 YYDKDF (reference sequence). The V end lost 0 bases, the J end lost 0 bases, and 9 bases lay between the germline ends. This clonotype is classed as medium-sized. Its antigen is not identified.

This chain connects TRBV15 to TRBJ1-5, with D perhaps TRBD1 (5 bases). Specimen: blood. The TCR comes from an adult in good health. CDR3 residues: CATSRDGQNSNQPQHF. CDR3 in DNA: TGTGCCACCAGCAGAGATGGACAAAATAGCAATCAGCCCCAGCATTTT.